This T cell receptor beta chain was identified during a study of blood T cells in healthy people across ages. Looking at the study overall: For every two T cells, template switching captured about one barcoded beta molecule.

It was with a sample-barcoded 5' primer and a J-beta primer mix that a second PCR of about 6 to 11 cycles was run. TCRdb re-called the 5' RACE reads through MiXCR, storing one row per CDR3 protein. The data show 1.5 million to 1.9 million distinct CDR3 sequences, with about 42% seen just once and about 4.1% held by the top ten. There are 15 residues in the CDR3. With 0 bases removed from V and 5 bases from J, the gap between germline ends came to 13 bases. Germline-derived CDR1 and CDR2 are MGHRA and YSYEKL. The genes are TRBV4-1 and TRBJ1-1, with D possibly being TRBD1 (5 bases). This sequence originates from a woman aged 18-29 years in good health. The sequencing sample was made of blood. The chain's CDR3 is CASSQDPSGPTEAFF. As DNA, the CDR3 is TGCGCCAGCAGCCAAGATCCTTCGGGACCGACTGAAGCTTTCTTT.